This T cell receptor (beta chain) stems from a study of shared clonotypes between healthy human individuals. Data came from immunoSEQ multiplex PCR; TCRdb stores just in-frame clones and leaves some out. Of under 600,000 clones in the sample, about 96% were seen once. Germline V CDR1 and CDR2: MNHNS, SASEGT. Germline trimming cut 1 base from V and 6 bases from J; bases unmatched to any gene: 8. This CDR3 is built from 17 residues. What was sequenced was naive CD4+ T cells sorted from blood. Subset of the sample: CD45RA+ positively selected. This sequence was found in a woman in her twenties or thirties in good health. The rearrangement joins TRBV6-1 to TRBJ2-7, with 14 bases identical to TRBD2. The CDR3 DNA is TGTGCCAGCAGTGAAGGGGTGGGACTAGCGGGAGACCGCGAGCAGTACTTC. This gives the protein CASSEGVGLAGDREQYF.